A selection of T cell receptor beta chains follows, all from one sample in a study of siplizumab effects on memory and regulatory T cells. Data came from immunoSEQ multiplex PCR; TCRdb stores just in-frame clones and leaves some out. This table holds about 91,000 clones, 95% to 97% found once. The specimen sequenced was naive CD4+ T cells sorted from blood. The source of these receptors is a human donor in good health. CDR3s include the opening cysteine and the closing phenylalanine or tryptophan. D genes are given only for firm matches. A clone size is listed for some rows: how often the clone was seen (once, few, many), or a class if it is expanded.

J: TRBJ1-2
size: .
D: TRBD1
V: TRBV9
CDR3: CASSVDGTGRTGYTF
DNA: TGTGCCAGCAGCGTAGATGGGACAGGGCGGACCGGCTACACCTTC

J: TRBJ2-5
size: once
D: TRBD2
V: TRBV7-6
CDR3: CASSLQSTGLANWNF
DNA: TGTGCCAGCAGCCTACAATCGACGGGACTAGCAAATTGGAACTTC

J: TRBJ1-1
size: .
D: .
V: TRBV6-1
CDR3: CASSERGTDNTEAFF
DNA: TGTGCCAGCAGTGAAAGGGGGACGGACAACACTGAAGCTTTCTTT

J: TRBJ2-3
size: once
D: TRBD2
V: TRBV5-4
CDR3: CASSLVSLAGGQTDTQYF
DNA: TGTGCCAGCAGCTTGGTTAGCCTAGCGGGGGGGCAAACAGATACGCAGTATTTT

J: TRBJ1-4
size: .
D: .
V: TRBV27
CDR3: CASSLSRTGNEKLFF
DNA: TGTGCCAGCAGTTTATCTAGAACAGGGAATGAAAAACTGTTTTTT

J: TRBJ2-5
size: .
D: .
V: TRBV6-1
CDR3: CASSDQGGETQYF
DNA: TGTGCCAGCAGCGATCAGGGTGGTGAGACCCAGTACTTC

J: TRBJ1-2
size: .
D: TRBD1
V: TRBV15
CDR3: CATSRRDSYGYTF
DNA: TGTGCCACCAGCAGGCGGGACAGTTATGGCTACACCTTC

J: TRBJ1-2
size: .
D: .
V: TRBV19
CDR3: CASSILQGRDGYTF
DNA: TGTGCCAGTAGTATACTCCAGGGGCGAGATGGCTACACCTTC

J: TRBJ2-7
size: once
D: .
V: TRBV5-1
CDR3: CASSGGGASYEQYF
DNA: TGCGCCAGCAGCGGGGGTGGGGCCTCCTACGAGCAGTACTTC

J: TRBJ1-5
size: .
D: .
V: TRBV28
CDR3: CASTSEVQPQHF
DNA: TGTGCCAGCACCTCGGAGGTTCAGCCCCAGCATTTT

J: TRBJ2-5
size: .
D: TRBD1
V: TRBV9
CDR3: CASSVAPRTGGSETQYF
DNA: TGTGCCAGCAGCGTAGCACCCAGGACAGGGGGCTCAGAGACCCAGTACTTC

J: TRBJ1-5
size: .
D: .
V: TRBV7-2
CDR3: CASSLSAGFTQPQHF
DNA: TGTGCCAGCAGCTTATCGGCAGGGTTTACTCAGCCCCAGCATTTT

J: TRBJ2-3
size: .
D: .
V: TRBV18
CDR3: CASSPSTTTDTQYF
DNA: TGTGCCAGCTCACCTTCGACAACCACAGATACGCAGTATTTT

J: TRBJ1-5
size: .
D: .
V: TRBV6-5
CDR3: CASSYRTGGQPQHF
DNA: TGTGCCAGCAGTTACCGGACCGGGGGTCAGCCCCAGCATTTT

J: TRBJ2-2
size: .
D: .
V: TRBV2
CDR3: CASSAGTSNTGELFF
DNA: TGTGCCAGCAGTGCCGGGACTTCCAACACCGGGGAGCTGTTTTTT

J: TRBJ2-2
size: .
D: .
V: TRBV27
CDR3: CASSFVNRGELFF
DNA: TGTGCCAGCAGTTTCGTCAACCGTGGGGAGCTGTTTTTT

J: TRBJ2-3
size: .
D: .
V: TRBV4-2
CDR3: CASSQRGGSADTQYF
DNA: TGTGCCAGCAGCCAGCGGGGTGGCAGCGCAGATACGCAGTATTTT

J: TRBJ2-5
size: .
D: TRBD2
V: TRBV6-4
CDR3: CASSDLGLAGETQYF
DNA: TGTGCCAGCAGTGATCTAGGACTAGCGGGGGAGACCCAGTACTTC

J: TRBJ1-1
size: .
D: TRBD1
V: TRBV6-6
CDR3: CASSQRTGGNTEAFF
DNA: TGTGCCAGCAGTCAAAGGACAGGGGGGAACACTGAAGCTTTCTTT

J: TRBJ2-5
size: .
D: TRBD2
V: TRBV6-6
CDR3: CASSFSGEETQYF
DNA: TGTGCCAGCAGTTTCAGCGGGGAAGAGACCCAGTACTTC